This T cell receptor (beta chain) was captured by sequencing in a study of PD-L1 blockade in urothelial cancer. Sequencing was performed with immunoSEQ multiplex PCR; in TCRdb, only in-frame clones are kept and a portion is missing. The table shows about 80,000 clones, with 75% to 90% occurring only once. This clone came up a few times. Its matching antigen is unknown. Germline CDR1 and CDR2: LNHDA and SQIVND (reference sequence). Trimming left V 7 bases short and J 0 bases short, with 12 bases between. CDR3 length: 14 residues. Study observations and caveats: Improved survival was predicted by pretreatment blood TCR clonality below the median.

This sample comprised PBMCs, obtained around atezolizumab (anti-PD-L1) treatment. V is TRBV19 and J is TRBJ1-1; no definite D call. This TCR was sampled from a woman aged 70 to 79 with urothelial cancer. This CDR3 reads CASTLGVLNTEAFF. The CDR3 nucleotides are TGTGCCAGTACCCTAGGAGTATTGAACACTGAAGCTTTCTTT.